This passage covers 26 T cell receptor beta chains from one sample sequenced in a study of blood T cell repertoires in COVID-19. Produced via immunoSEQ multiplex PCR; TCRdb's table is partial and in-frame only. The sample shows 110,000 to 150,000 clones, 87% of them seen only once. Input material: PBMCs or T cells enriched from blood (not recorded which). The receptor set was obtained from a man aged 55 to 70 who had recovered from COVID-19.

DNA of the CDR3: TGTGCCAGCAGTTTATTTGCTAGCGGGAGTTCCGGGGAGCTGTTTTTT. This gives the protein CASSLFASGSSGELFF. The rearrangement links TRBV28 to TRBJ2-2, with 10 nucleotides matching TRBD2. Unmatched junction bases numbered 5, after V lost 1 base and J lost 6 bases. In germline, CDR1 is MDHEN, CDR2 SYDVKM. The CDR3 contains 16 residues.

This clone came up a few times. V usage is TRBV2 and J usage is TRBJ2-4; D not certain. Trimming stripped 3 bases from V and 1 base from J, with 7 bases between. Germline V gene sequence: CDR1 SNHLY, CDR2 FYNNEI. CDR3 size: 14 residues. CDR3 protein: CASSERNAKNIQYF. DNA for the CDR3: TGTGCCAGCAGTGAGCGAAACGCCAAAAACATTCAGTACTTC.

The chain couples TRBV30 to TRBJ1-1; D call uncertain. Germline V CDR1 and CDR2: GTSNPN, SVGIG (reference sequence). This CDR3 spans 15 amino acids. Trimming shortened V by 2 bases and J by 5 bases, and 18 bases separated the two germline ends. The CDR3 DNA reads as TGTGCCTGGAGTTTCTTTGGGCTCTCCCGGACTGAAGCTTTCTTT. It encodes CAWSFFGLSRTEAFF.

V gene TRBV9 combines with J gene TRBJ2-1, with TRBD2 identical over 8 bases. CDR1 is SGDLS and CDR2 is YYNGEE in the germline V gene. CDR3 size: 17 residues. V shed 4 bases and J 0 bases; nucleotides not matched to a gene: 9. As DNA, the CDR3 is TGTGCCAGCAGCTTTTCTTGGCGGGAGGTCTCCTACAATGAGCAGTTCTTC. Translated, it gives CASSFSWREVSYNEQFF.

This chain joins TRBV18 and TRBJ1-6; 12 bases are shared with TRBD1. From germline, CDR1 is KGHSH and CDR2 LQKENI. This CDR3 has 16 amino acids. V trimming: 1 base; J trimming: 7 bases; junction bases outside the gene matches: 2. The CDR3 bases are TGTGCCAGCTCACCACGGGACAGGGGGCAAAATTCACCCCTCCACTTT. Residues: CASSPRDRGQNSPLHF.

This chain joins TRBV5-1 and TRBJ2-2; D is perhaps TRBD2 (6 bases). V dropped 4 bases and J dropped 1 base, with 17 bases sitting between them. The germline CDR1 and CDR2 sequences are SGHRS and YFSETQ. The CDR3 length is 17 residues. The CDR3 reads CASSPPRGTGNTGELFF. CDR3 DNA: TGCGCCAGCAGCCCCCCTCGGGGGACGGGGAACACCGGGGAGCTGTTTTTT.

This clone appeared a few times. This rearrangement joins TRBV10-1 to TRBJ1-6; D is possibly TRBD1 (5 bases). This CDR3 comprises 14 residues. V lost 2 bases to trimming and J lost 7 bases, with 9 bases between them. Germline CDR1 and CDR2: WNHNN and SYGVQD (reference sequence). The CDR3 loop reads CASSEGAWNSPLHF. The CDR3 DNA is TGCGCCAGCAGTGAGGGGGCCTGGAATTCACCCCTCCACTTT.

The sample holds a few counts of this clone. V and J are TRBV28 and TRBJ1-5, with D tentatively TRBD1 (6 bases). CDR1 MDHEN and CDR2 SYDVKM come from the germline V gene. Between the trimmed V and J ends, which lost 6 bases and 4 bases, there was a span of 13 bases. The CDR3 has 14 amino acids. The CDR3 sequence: CASRSDRRNQPQHF. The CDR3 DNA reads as TGTGCCAGCAGGTCAGACAGGAGGAATCAGCCCCAGCATTTT.

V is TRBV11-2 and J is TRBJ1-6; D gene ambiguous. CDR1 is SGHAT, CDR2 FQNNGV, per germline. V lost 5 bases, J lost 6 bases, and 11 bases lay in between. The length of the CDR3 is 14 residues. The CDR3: CASSATGGNSPLHF. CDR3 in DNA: TGTGCCAGCAGCGCGACCGGAGGTAATTCACCCCTCCACTTT.

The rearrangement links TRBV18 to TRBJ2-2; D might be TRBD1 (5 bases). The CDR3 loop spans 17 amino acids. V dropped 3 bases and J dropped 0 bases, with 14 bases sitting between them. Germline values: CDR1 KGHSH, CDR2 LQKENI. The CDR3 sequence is CASSPLRAGPNTGELFF. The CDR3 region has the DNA TGTGCCAGCTCACCCCTTAGGGCAGGGCCGAACACCGGGGAGCTGTTTTTT.

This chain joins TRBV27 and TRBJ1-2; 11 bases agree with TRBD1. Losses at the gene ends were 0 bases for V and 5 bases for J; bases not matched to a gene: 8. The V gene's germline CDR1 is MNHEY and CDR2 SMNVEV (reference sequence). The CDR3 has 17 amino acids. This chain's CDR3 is CASSLSRDGTGGYGYTF. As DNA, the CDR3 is TGTGCCAGCAGTTTATCGAGGGATGGGACAGGGGGATATGGCTACACCTTC.

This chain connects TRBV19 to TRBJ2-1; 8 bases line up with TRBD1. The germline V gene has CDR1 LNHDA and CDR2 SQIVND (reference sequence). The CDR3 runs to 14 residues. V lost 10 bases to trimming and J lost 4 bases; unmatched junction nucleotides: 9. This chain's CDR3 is CATPRGTGYNEQFF. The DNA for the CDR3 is TGTGCCACCCCACGGGGGACAGGATACAATGAGCAGTTCTTC.

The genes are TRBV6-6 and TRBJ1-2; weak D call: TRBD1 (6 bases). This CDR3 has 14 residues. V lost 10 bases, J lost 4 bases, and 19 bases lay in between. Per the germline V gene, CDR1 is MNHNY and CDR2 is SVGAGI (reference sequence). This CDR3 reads CATGQPRDTYGYTF. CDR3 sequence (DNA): TGTGCCACTGGACAACCACGGGACACCTATGGCTACACCTTC.

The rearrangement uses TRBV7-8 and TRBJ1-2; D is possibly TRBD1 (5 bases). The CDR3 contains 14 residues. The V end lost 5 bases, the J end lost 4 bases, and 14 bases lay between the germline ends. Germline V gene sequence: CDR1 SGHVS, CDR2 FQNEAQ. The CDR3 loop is CASSPRGGLYGYTF. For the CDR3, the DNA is TGTGCCAGCAGCCCACGGGGGGGACTCTATGGCTACACCTTC.

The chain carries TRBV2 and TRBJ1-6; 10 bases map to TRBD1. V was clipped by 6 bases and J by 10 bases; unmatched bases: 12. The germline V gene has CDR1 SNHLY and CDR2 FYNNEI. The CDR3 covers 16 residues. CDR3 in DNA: TGTGCCAGCAGGGCTCCGGGACAGGGGATCGGGTCACCCCTCCACTTT. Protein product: CASRAPGQGIGSPLHF.

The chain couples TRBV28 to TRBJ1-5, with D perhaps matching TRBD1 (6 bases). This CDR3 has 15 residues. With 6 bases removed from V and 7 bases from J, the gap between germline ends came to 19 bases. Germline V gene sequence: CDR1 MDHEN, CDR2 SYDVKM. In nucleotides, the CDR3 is TGTGCCAGCAGCTTCCTTACAGGGTCGGGACAGCCCCAGCATTTT. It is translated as CASSFLTGSGQPQHF.

The CDR3 DNA is TGTGCCATCAGTGTTCAGGGGCGTTCCACCGGGGAGCTGTTTTTT. This sequence encodes CAISVQGRSTGELFF. The chain recombines TRBV10-3 with TRBJ2-2; tentatively, D is TRBD1 (6 bases). Germline V gives CDR1 ENHRY, CDR2 SYGVKD. The V end lost 4 bases, the J end lost 4 bases, and 13 bases lay between the germline ends. CDR3 length equals 15 residues.

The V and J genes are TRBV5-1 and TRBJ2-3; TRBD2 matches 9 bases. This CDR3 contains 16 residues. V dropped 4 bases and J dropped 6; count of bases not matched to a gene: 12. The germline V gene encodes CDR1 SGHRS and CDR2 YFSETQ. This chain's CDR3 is CASSHGGASGDDTQYF. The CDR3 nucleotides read TGCGCCAGCAGCCACGGCGGGGCTAGCGGGGACGATACGCAGTATTTT. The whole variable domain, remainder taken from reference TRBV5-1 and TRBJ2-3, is KAGVTQTPRYLIKTRGQQVTLSCSPISGHRSVSWYQQTPGQGLQFLFEYFSETQRNKGNFPGRFSGRQFSNSRSEMNVSTLELGDSALYLCASSHGGASGDDTQYFGPGTRLTVL.

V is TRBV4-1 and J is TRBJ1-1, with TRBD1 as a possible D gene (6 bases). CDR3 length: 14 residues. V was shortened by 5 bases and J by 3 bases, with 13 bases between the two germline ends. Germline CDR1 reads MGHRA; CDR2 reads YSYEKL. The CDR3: CASSAQGGDTEAFF. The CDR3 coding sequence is TGCGCCAGCAGCGCACAGGGAGGGGACACTGAAGCTTTCTTT.

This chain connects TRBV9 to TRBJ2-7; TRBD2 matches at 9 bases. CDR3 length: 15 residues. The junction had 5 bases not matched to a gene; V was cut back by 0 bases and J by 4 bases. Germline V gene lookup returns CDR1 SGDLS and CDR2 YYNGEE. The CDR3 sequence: CASSVVAGDGYEQYF. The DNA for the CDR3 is TGTGCCAGCAGCGTAGTAGCGGGAGATGGGTACGAGCAGTACTTC.

CDR3 protein: CASSLAQGATKGTEAFF. The CDR3 coding sequence is TGCGCCAGCAGCTTAGCCCAGGGTGCGACGAAGGGCACTGAAGCTTTCTTT. The rearrangement uses TRBV5-1 and TRBJ1-1, with a weak D call TRBD1 (5 bases). This CDR3 region has 17 residues. Trimming took 2 bases from V and 4 from J, leaving 21 bases between them. The germline V gene encodes CDR1 SGHRS and CDR2 YFSETQ.

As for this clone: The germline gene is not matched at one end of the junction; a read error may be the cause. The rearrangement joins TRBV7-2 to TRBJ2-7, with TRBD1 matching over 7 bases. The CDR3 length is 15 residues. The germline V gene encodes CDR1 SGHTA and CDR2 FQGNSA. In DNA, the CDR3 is TGTGCCAGCAGCTCCTTGACAGGGACCTCCAACGAGCAGTACTTC. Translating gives CASSSLTGTSNEQYF.

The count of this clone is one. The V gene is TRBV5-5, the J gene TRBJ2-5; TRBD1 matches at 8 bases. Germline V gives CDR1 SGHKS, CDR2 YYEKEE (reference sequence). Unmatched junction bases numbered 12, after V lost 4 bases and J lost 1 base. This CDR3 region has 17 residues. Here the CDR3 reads CASSVSPRGLGQETQYF. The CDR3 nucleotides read TGTGCCAGCAGCGTTTCCCCCAGGGGGCTCGGCCAAGAGACCCAGTACTTC.

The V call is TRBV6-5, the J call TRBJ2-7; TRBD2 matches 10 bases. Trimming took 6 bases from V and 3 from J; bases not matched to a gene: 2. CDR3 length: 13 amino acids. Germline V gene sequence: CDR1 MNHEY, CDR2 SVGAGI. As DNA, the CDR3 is TGTGCCAGCAGGGGACTAGCGTACTACGAGCAGTACTTC. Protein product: CASRGLAYYEQYF.

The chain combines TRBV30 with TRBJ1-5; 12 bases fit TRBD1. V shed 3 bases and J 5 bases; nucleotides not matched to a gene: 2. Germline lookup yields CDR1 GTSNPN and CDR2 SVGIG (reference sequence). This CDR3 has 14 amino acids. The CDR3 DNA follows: TGTGCCTGGAGAGGGACAGGGGGCCATCAGCCCCAGCATTTT. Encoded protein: CAWRGTGGHQPQHF.

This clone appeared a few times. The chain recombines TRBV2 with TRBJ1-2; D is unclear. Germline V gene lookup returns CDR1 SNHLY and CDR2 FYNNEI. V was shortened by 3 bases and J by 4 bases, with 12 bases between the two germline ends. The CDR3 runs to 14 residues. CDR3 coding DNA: TGTGCCAGCAGTGAGGACCCGGCGGGCTATGGCTACACCTTC. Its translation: CASSEDPAGYGYTF.